This T cell receptor beta chain derives from a study of shared clonotypes between healthy human individuals. This clone came up a few times. The sample contains more than one DNA sequence encoding this CDR3. At deep level, the assay was performed. Assay used: immunoSEQ multiplex PCR; TCRdb lists only in-frame clones, some missing. The table includes 550,000 to 850,000 clones, roughly 72% detected once. The CDR3 sequence is 15 residues long. CDR1 SGHRS and CDR2 YFSETQ come from the germline V gene. With V trimmed by 1 base and J by 7 bases, 5 bases remained unmatched. The TCR sequence derives from a woman aged 25-40 years in good health. The chain combines TRBV5-1 with TRBJ2-1; TRBD2 aligns across 10 bases. Sequenced: memory CD4+ T cells sorted from blood. Subset noted: CD45RA-negative fraction. CDR3: CASSLSLAGENEQFF. For the CDR3, the DNA is TGCGCCAGCAGCTTGAGTCTAGCGGGAGAAAATGAGCAGTTCTTC.